Following are 23 T cell receptor beta chains from one sample sequenced in a study of CD39 and CD103 CD8 tumor-infiltrating T cells. Using immunoSEQ multiplex PCR, the repertoire was profiled, and TCRdb retains in-frame clones only, with some absent. Of 550 to 900 clones in the sample, around half were seen once. The sample consisted of CD39+ CD103+ CD8+ T cells sorted from the tumor. Indicated subset: CD103+CD39+ double-positive CD45RA- CD8 T cells. Receptor source: a human donor with head and neck squamous cell carcinoma.

The rearrangement uses TRBV28 and TRBJ1-5; no clear D gene. The germline gives CDR1 MDHEN, CDR2 SYDVKM. Trimming shortened V by 6 bases and J by 5 bases, and 35 bases separated the two germline ends. The CDR3 runs 21 residues. CDR3 residues: CASRSTHAPTDPLPIYQPQHF. The DNA for the CDR3 is TGTGCCAGCAGATCTACGCACGCCCCCACAGACCCACTACCTATATATCAGCCCCAGCATTTT.

This rearrangement joins TRBV6-4 to TRBJ2-2; the D gene is possibly TRBD2 (5 bases). V gave up 2 bases and J gave up 3 bases, with 13 bases separating them. Germline V gene lookup returns CDR1 MRHNA and CDR2 SNTAGT. This CDR3 comprises 16 residues. The CDR3 here is CASSDRGSRDTGELFF. The DNA for the CDR3 is TGTGCCAGCAGTGACCGGGGTAGTCGTGACACCGGGGAGCTGTTTTTT.

The gene calls are TRBV28 and TRBJ2-5; TRBD1 aligns across 11 bases. From germline, CDR1 is MDHEN and CDR2 SYDVKM. V lost 6 bases to trimming and J lost 1 base; unmatched junction nucleotides: 4. The CDR3 covers 15 residues. The CDR3 region is CASRRDRGFQETQYF. In nucleotides, the CDR3 is TGTGCCAGCAGGCGGGACAGGGGGTTCCAAGAGACCCAGTACTTC.

V is TRBV16 and J is TRBJ1-5; unclear D gene. V lost 0 bases, J lost 2 bases, and 11 bases lay in between. Per germline, CDR1 KGHSY and CDR2 FQNENV. The CDR3 contains 16 residues. The CDR3 nucleotides are TGTGCCAGCAGCCAATCGTGGGCCTGGGGCAATCAGCCCCAGCATTTT. Translation gives CASSQSWAWGNQPQHF.

As to this clone: A read error may produce the germline difference seen at one junction end. The chain is built from TRBV7-9 and TRBJ2-2; 10 positions agree with TRBD2. This CDR3 has 15 amino acids. Germline lookup yields CDR1 SEHNR and CDR2 FQNEAQ (reference sequence). The CDR3 loop reads CASSQGLAGAGELFF. CDR3 coding DNA: TGCGCCAGCAGCCAAGGGCTAGCGGGAGCCGGGGAGCTGTTTTTT.

V is TRBV28 and J is TRBJ2-7; no firm D call. V lost 3 bases, J lost 0 bases, and 12 bases lay in between. Germline lookup yields CDR1 MDHEN and CDR2 SYDVKM. There are 15 residues in the CDR3. CDR3 sequence (DNA): TGTGCCAGCAGTTTTGACTCACTCAGCTCCTACGAGCAGTACTTC. Its translation is CASSFDSLSSYEQYF.

DNA for the CDR3: TGCGCCAGCAGTGAGTCAGGGGCGCGCACCGGGGAGCTGTTTTTT. Its protein product is CASSESGARTGELFF. This sequence joins TRBV10-2 and TRBJ2-2; a possible D gene is TRBD1 (5 bases). Trimming pared 0 bases from V and 4 bases from J, leaving 9 bases between. This CDR3 comprises 15 residues. The germline V gene encodes CDR1 WSHSY and CDR2 SAAADI.

As for this clone: A read error may produce the germline difference seen at one junction end. V and J are TRBV18 and TRBJ2-1, with D unresolved. The CDR3 length is 12 residues. Germline V CDR1 and CDR2: KGHSH, LQKENI. CDR3: CASSPDGNEQFF. The CDR3 DNA is TGTGCCAGCTCACCGGACGGCAATGAACAGTTCTTC.

The rearrangement joins TRBV6-5 to TRBJ1-1; D uncertain. The CDR3 contains 14 residues. The V end lost 3 bases, the J end lost 0 bases, and 8 bases lay between the germline ends. The V gene's germline CDR1 is MNHEY and CDR2 SVGAGI. CDR3 region: CASSYGRVNTEAFF. The CDR3 coding sequence is TGTGCCAGCAGTTATGGTCGGGTGAACACTGAAGCTTTCTTT.

In the case of this clone: A far larger clone is just one base off, so this is likely a read error. This chain uses TRBV1 with TRBJ1-2. TRBV1 is flagged as a pseudogene. The CDR3 length is 16 residues. This CDR3 is CTSSQGAAGYNYGYTF. The CDR3 nucleotides read TGCACCAGCAGCCAAGGAGCGGCAGGTTATAACTATGGCTACACCTTC.

This clone was seen a handful of times. In the same sample, other DNA sequences code for this CDR3. The chain uses TRBV7-8 and TRBJ1-1; D unresolved. The CDR3 has 13 residues. With 2 bases removed from V and 1 base from J, the gap between germline ends came to 5 bases. Germline V gene sequence: CDR1 SGHVS, CDR2 FQNEAQ. Here the CDR3 reads CASSLWGNTEAFF. CDR3 DNA: TGTGCCAGCAGCTTATGGGGGAACACTGAAGCTTTCTTT.

This chain joins TRBV18 and TRBJ2-5, with D maybe TRBD1 (8 bases). This CDR3 is built from 19 residues. Trimming pared 6 bases from V and 1 base from J, leaving 27 bases between. Germline CDR1 KGHSH, CDR2 LQKENI. The CDR3 DNA sequence: TGTGCCAGCTCGAAGCCGGGACAGGTCTTTTGGGAGGGCCAAGAGACCCAGTACTTC. Translated, it gives CASSKPGQVFWEGQETQYF.

The V call is TRBV27, the J call TRBJ2-5; D is possibly TRBD1 (6 bases). The J call may be in error: the DNA end matches TRBJ2-7 better. This CDR3 spans 16 amino acids. Germline V gene sequence: CDR1 MNHEY, CDR2 SMNVEV (reference sequence). The CDR3 is CASSSLDRPGAYEQYF. DNA of the CDR3: TGTGCCAGCAGTTCCCTGGATAGGCCAGGGGCCTACGAGCAGTACTTC.

This chain uses TRBV27 with TRBJ2-7, with unresolved D. V gave up 4 bases and J gave up 0 bases, with 4 bases separating them. Looked up from germline, CDR1 is MNHEY and CDR2 is SMNVEV (reference sequence). The CDR3 runs 12 residues. CDR3 bases: TGTGCCAGCAGTTCCGACTCCTACGAGCAGTACTTC. Translation gives CASSSDSYEQYF.

This clone was found a few times. Compared with germline, one end of the junction differs, possibly owing to a read error. Within the sample, other DNA sequences also encode this same CDR3. The V call is TRBV5-4, the J call TRBJ2-2; 10 positions agree with TRBD2. Germline loops: CDR1 SGHNT, CDR2 YYREEE (reference sequence). The CDR3 has 15 amino acids. The CDR3: CASSQGLAGAGELFF. As DNA, the CDR3 is TGCGCCAGCAGCCAAGGGCTAGCGGGAGCCGGGGAGCTGTTTTTT.

The table lists this clone with a few counts. At one boundary the junction diverges from the germline segment, which might be a read error. The rearrangement joins TRBV5-8 to TRBJ1-2; D unclear. The germline V gene encodes CDR1 SGHTS and CDR2 YDEGEE. The CDR3 is 16 residues long. CDR3 in DNA: TGCGCCAGCAGCCAAGGAGCGGCAGGTTATAACTATGGCTACACCTTC. This gives the protein CASSQGAAGYNYGYTF.

The gene calls are TRBV28 and TRBJ2-7, with D hard to call. Trimming removed 4 bases from V and 3 bases from J, with 22 bases in between. Germline V gives CDR1 MDHEN, CDR2 SYDVKM. The CDR3 contains 17 residues. The CDR3 DNA reads TGTGCCAGCAGTTCCCCAACTGCAGATAATTTAATCTACGAGCAGTACTTC. Translated: CASSSPTADNLIYEQYF.

About this clone itself: The junction departs from the called germline gene at one end, perhaps through a read error. J is TRBJ2-3 and V is TRBV13; D is ambiguous. This CDR3 has 12 amino acids. The V gene's germline CDR1 is PRHDT and CDR2 FYEKMQ (reference sequence). The CDR3 DNA reads as TGTGCTAGCAGCATGTCGTCAGATACGCAGTATTTT. Translation: CASSMSSDTQYF.

The chain is built from TRBV19 and TRBJ1-4, with 10 bases identical to TRBD1. The CDR3 is 18 amino acids. Germline V gene data show CDR1 as LNHDA and CDR2 as SQIVND (reference sequence). The ends lost 5 bases at V and 5 bases at J; junction bases unmatched: 14. DNA of the CDR3: TGTGCCAGTAGTCCGACCCCGGGACAGGGGCCATTAAATGAAAAACTGTTTTTT. This sequence encodes CASSPTPGQGPLNEKLFF.

The DNA of the CDR3 is TGTGCCAGCACCTTAGTAGGGGCCGAGACCCAGTACTTC. Amino acid sequence: CASTLVGAETQYF. The chain uses TRBV28 and TRBJ2-5, with D maybe TRBD1 (5 bases). The germline V and J ends were trimmed by 7 bases and 5 bases, with 14 bases remaining between them. There are 13 residues in the CDR3. Germline CDR1 MDHEN, CDR2 SYDVKM.

This clone was counted only a few times. The chain employs TRBV7-8 and TRBJ1-2, with no clear D. Germline assignment: CDR1 SGHVS and CDR2 FQNEAQ. The CDR3 runs 11 residues. The V end was cut by 4 bases, the J end by 2 bases, with 2 bases between. In nucleotides, the CDR3 is TGTGCCAGCAGCTCCAACTATGGCTACACCTTC. It translates to CASSSNYGYTF.

This clone was counted between two and nine times. The chain links TRBV4-2 to TRBJ1-2; D gene ambiguous. Germline loops: CDR1 LGHNA, CDR2 YNFKEQ. With 5 bases removed from V and 2 bases from J, the gap between germline ends came to 3 bases. This CDR3 has 11 residues. CDR3 coding DNA: TGTGCCAGCAGCTCCAACTATGGCTACACCTTC. It encodes CASSSNYGYTF.

The chain recombines TRBV9 with TRBJ2-5; 8 nucleotides match TRBD2. The CDR3 contains 15 residues. Germline values: CDR1 SGDLS, CDR2 YYNGEE. V gave up 0 bases and J gave up 4 bases; unmatched junction bases: 5. The CDR3, as DNA: TGTGCCAGCAGCGTAGGCGGGGGGCTATCAGAGACCCAGTACTTC. It encodes CASSVGGGLSETQYF.